Presented here are 26 T cell receptor beta chains from one specimen sequenced in a study of blood T cell repertoires in COVID-19. The method was immunoSEQ multiplex PCR; TCRdb's version includes in-frame clones alone and lacks a portion of them. The sample consists of 150,000 to 200,000 clones, around 79% of them appearing once. The specimen was peripheral blood. These receptors all stem from a man aged 60 to 75 with active or convalescent COVID-19.

The V and J genes are TRBV18 and TRBJ1-3; D call uncertain. The CDR3 has 12 amino acids. The germline V gene has CDR1 KGHSH and CDR2 LQKENI. The V end lost 6 bases, the J end lost 4 bases, and 7 bases lay between the germline ends. The CDR3 DNA follows: TGTGCCAGCTCCCCAGTAGGAAACACCATATATTTT. It encodes CASSPVGNTIYF. Full variable domain (remainder filled in from reference TRBV18 and TRBJ1-3): NAGVMQNPRHLVRRRGQEARLRCSPMKGHSHVYWYRQLPEEGLKFMVYLQKENIIDESGMPKERFSAEFPKEGPSILRIQQVVRGDSAAYFCASSPVGNTIYFGEGSWLTVV.

The V gene is TRBV20-1, the J gene TRBJ2-1, with 7 bases matching TRBD2. V trimming: 3 bases; J trimming: 7 bases; junction bases outside the gene matches: 12. The CDR3 spans 15 residues. CDR1 and CDR2 from the germline V gene are DFQATT and SNEGSKA (reference sequence). CDR3 sequence reads: CSASSGGSVWNEQFF. CDR3 nucleotide sequence: TGCAGTGCTAGTAGTGGCGGGAGTGTATGGAATGAGCAGTTCTTC.

In this sample, this clone turned up a few times. The chain has TRBV5-1 and TRBJ2-6, with D perhaps TRBD1 (6 bases). Germline V gene lookup returns CDR1 SGHRS and CDR2 YFSETQ. Trimming shortened V by 4 bases and J by 2 bases, and 16 bases separated the two germline ends. CDR3 length: 17 amino acids. The CDR3: CASSVGHPSTGANVLTF. DNA of the CDR3: TGCGCCAGCAGCGTGGGACACCCATCGACTGGGGCCAACGTCCTGACTTTC.

V and J are TRBV6-5 and TRBJ2-1, with 13 bases lining up with TRBD2. Trimming cost V 10 bases and J 6 bases; bases outside gene matches: 9. Germline V lookup: CDR1 MNHEY, CDR2 SVGAGI. The CDR3 has 15 residues. The CDR3 DNA reads as TGTGCCACAAACCCCGGGACTAGCGGGATCAATGAGCAGTTCTTC. Residues: CATNPGTSGINEQFF.

The chain links TRBV10-3 to TRBJ2-1, with 11 positions matching TRBD2. CDR1 is ENHRY, CDR2 SYGVKD, per germline. Trimming removed 11 bases from V and 4 bases from J; junction bases left unmatched: 10. The CDR3 runs to 15 residues. The chain's CDR3 is CAVHGGTSGYNEQFF. The CDR3 region has the DNA TGTGCCGTCCACGGGGGGACTAGCGGTTACAATGAGCAGTTCTTC.

This clone was observed a few times. The chain carries TRBV5-5 and TRBJ2-3, with 7 nucleotides matching TRBD2. This CDR3 region has 15 residues. The J segment lost 3 bases and the V segment lost 0 bases, leaving 4 bases of the junction unmatched. Germline V gene lookup returns CDR1 SGHKS and CDR2 YYEKEE (reference sequence). CDR3 DNA sequence: TGTGCCAGCAGCTTGGGGCGGGAGAGGACAGATACGCAGTATTTT. Residues: CASSLGRERTDTQYF.

This chain joins TRBV13 and TRBJ2-2; 7 nucleotides line up with TRBD2. Per germline, CDR1 PRHDT and CDR2 FYEKMQ (reference sequence). The ends lost 5 bases at V and 1 base at J; junction bases unmatched: 4. CDR3 length: 15 amino acids. CDR3 sequence: CASSPSGVNTGELFF. In DNA, the CDR3 is TGTGCCAGCAGCCCCAGCGGGGTGAACACCGGGGAGCTGTTTTTT.

CDR3 nucleotide sequence: TGTGCCAGCAGCGCACAGGGCACGAGGGAAAAACTGTTTTTT. Its protein is CASSAQGTREKLFF. The V call is TRBV2, the J call TRBJ1-4, with TRBD1 as a possible D gene (6 bases). This CDR3 region has 14 residues. Germline V CDR1 and CDR2: SNHLY, FYNNEI. V gave up 6 bases and J gave up 8 bases, with 16 bases separating them.

The count of this clone is one. The rearrangement joins TRBV6-5 to TRBJ2-5; 9 bases line up with TRBD1. CDR1 and CDR2 (germline): MNHEY, SVGAGI. This CDR3 is built from 14 residues. V lost 5 bases to trimming and J lost 7 bases; unmatched junction nucleotides: 8. The CDR3 nucleotides are TGTGCCAGCAGTATCCGACAGGGGGTAGGGACCCAGTACTTC. Its protein product is CASSIRQGVGTQYF.

The V gene is TRBV7-3, the J gene TRBJ2-7; 10 nucleotides align to TRBD2. There are 16 residues in the CDR3. With 0 bases clipped from V and 3 bases from J, the junction kept 5 bases outside the gene matches. Germline assignment: CDR1 SGHTA and CDR2 FQGTGA. CDR3 nucleotides: TGTGCCAGCAGCTTAACGCCTAGCGGGAGCTACTACGAGCAGTACTTC. Amino acids: CASSLTPSGSYYEQYF.

In this sample, this clone turned up a few times. V usage is TRBV7-8 and J usage is TRBJ2-1; 7 bases align to TRBD1. The CDR3 consists of 15 residues. J gave up 8 bases and V 1 base, and 8 bases lay outside the gene matches. Germline V gene data show CDR1 as SGHVS and CDR2 as FQNEAQ. The CDR3 reads CASSLERQGWDEQFF. CDR3 in DNA: TGTGCCAGCAGCTTAGAGAGACAGGGTTGGGATGAGCAGTTCTTC.

This chain uses TRBV12-3 or TRBV12-4 with TRBJ2-2; weak D call: TRBD2 (6 bases). The CDR3 runs to 13 residues. Trimming took off 5 bases at V and 3 bases at J, with 7 bases between the two ends. The CDR3 DNA reads TGTGCCAGCAGTCGGGACTACACCGGGGAGCTGTTTTTT. This sequence encodes CASSRDYTGELFF.

The rearrangement links TRBV5-6 to TRBJ2-5; 11 bases align to TRBD1. Germline assignment: CDR1 SGHDT and CDR2 YYEEEE. Germline trimming cut 3 bases from V and 4 bases from J; bases unmatched to any gene: 5. The CDR3 loop spans 15 amino acids. The CDR3 protein is CASSSTGQGGETQYF. As DNA, the CDR3 is TGTGCCAGCAGCTCGACGGGACAGGGGGGAGAGACCCAGTACTTC.

The chain recombines TRBV30 with TRBJ2-1, with 7 bases aligning to TRBD1. The CDR3 runs 14 residues. Germline trimming cut 2 bases from V and 9 bases from J; bases unmatched to any gene: 10. Germline V gene data show CDR1 as GTSNPN and CDR2 as SVGIG (reference sequence). For the CDR3, the DNA is TGTGCCTGGAGTCACACGACAGGGTCGAGTGAGCAGTTCTTC. Its protein is CAWSHTTGSSEQFF.

The CDR3 nucleotides read TGCGCCAGCAGCTTGGCGGGAGGGGGAAATGAGCAGTTCTTC. It encodes CASSLAGGGNEQFF. The chain employs TRBV5-1 and TRBJ2-1; 8 bases fit TRBD2. The germline V gene encodes CDR1 SGHRS and CDR2 YFSETQ. The J segment lost 7 bases and the V segment lost 0 bases, leaving 3 bases of the junction unmatched. This CDR3 region has 14 residues.

This clone was seen more than once but under ten times. The CDR3 nucleotides read TGTGCCAGCAGCTCCACCTACATTCGAGGACAGGGAGACGAGCAGTACTTC. This codes for CASSSTYIRGQGDEQYF. The genes are TRBV6-2 or TRBV6-3 and TRBJ2-7; the match to TRBD1 covers 8 bases. The germline V gene has CDR1 MNHEY and CDR2 SVGEGT. V was pared by 6 bases and J by 5 bases, with 18 bases of the junction left unmatched. This CDR3 is built from 17 residues.

The V and J genes are TRBV9 and TRBJ2-1; a weak D match, TRBD2 (6 bases). Germline loops: CDR1 SGDLS, CDR2 YYNGEE. The CDR3 runs to 17 residues. V was cut by 1 base and J by 2 bases, with 16 bases left in between. The CDR3 here is CASSVRDLGGPYNEQFF. CDR3 bases: TGTGCCAGCAGCGTAAGGGATCTTGGAGGGCCCTACAATGAGCAGTTCTTC.

V gene TRBV18 combines with J gene TRBJ2-7; 9 bases are a match to TRBD1. The CDR3 contains 14 residues. CDR1 is KGHSH and CDR2 is LQKENI in the germline V gene. Losses at the gene ends were 4 bases for V and 4 bases for J; bases not matched to a gene: 5. The CDR3 region has the DNA TGTGCCAGCTCACGGTCCGGGACAGGGTACGAGCAGTACTTC. Translated, it gives CASSRSGTGYEQYF.

V is TRBV6-5 and J is TRBJ2-7, with 7 bases identical to TRBD1. Germline V gene lookup returns CDR1 MNHEY and CDR2 SVGAGI. J gave up 2 bases and V 2 bases, and 9 bases lay outside the gene matches. The CDR3 consists of 16 residues. Here the CDR3 DNA reads TGTGCCAGCAGTTACAGGGCGACAGGGCGGCCCTACGAGCAGTACTTC. It translates to CASSYRATGRPYEQYF.

The V and J genes are TRBV12-3 or TRBV12-4 and TRBJ1-4; no definite D call. CDR3 length: 12 amino acids. V lost 6 bases and J 9 bases, leaving 11 bases between the germline ends. The CDR3 DNA reads TGTGCCAGCAGCACGGAGCCCAAAAAACTGTTTTTT. It is translated as CASSTEPKKLFF.

The chain employs TRBV3-1 (or the pseudogene TRBV3-2) and TRBJ2-1; 8 bases are shared with TRBD2. Per germline, CDR1 LGHDT and CDR2 YNNKEL (reference sequence). Trimming cost V 0 bases and J 2 bases; bases outside gene matches: 3. This CDR3 is 16 amino acids long. This CDR3 is CASSQDPGGPYNEQFF. In DNA, the CDR3 is TGTGCCAGCAGCCAAGATCCGGGAGGGCCCTACAATGAGCAGTTCTTC.

This chain joins TRBV18 and TRBJ1-5; D may be TRBD1 (5 bases). Germline V lookup: CDR1 KGHSH, CDR2 LQKENI. V dropped 3 bases and J dropped 0 bases, with 15 bases sitting between them. The CDR3 covers 17 residues. In DNA, the CDR3 is TGTGCCAGCTCACCGGTTCGGGGGGACTATAGCAATCAGCCCCAGCATTTT. It yields the protein CASSPVRGDYSNQPQHF. The entire variable domain, with the rest obtained from reference TRBV18 and TRBJ1-5, is as follows: NAGVMQNPRHLVRRRGQEARLRCSPMKGHSHVYWYRQLPEEGLKFMVYLQKENIIDESGMPKERFSAEFPKEGPSILRIQQVVRGDSAAYFCASSPVRGDYSNQPQHFGDGTRLSIL.

The chain has TRBV7-6 and TRBJ2-7, with D possibly matching TRBD2 (7 bases). V lost 3 bases and J 1 base, leaving 16 bases between the germline ends. Germline CDR1 reads SGHVS; CDR2 reads FNYEAQ. This CDR3 region has 16 residues. CDR3 coding DNA: TGTGCCAGCAGCTTGTTAGAGGGAGGGGGGTCCTACGAGCAGTACTTC. This translates into CASSLLEGGGSYEQYF.

The chain is built from TRBV4-3 and TRBJ1-1, with D uncertain. The CDR3 consists of 15 residues. CDR1 and CDR2 (germline): LGHNA, YSLEER. With 0 bases removed from V and 1 base from J, the gap between germline ends came to 9 bases. CDR3 DNA: TGCGCCAGCAGCCAAGAAGTGGGGAGGAACACTGAAGCTTTCTTT. This translates into CASSQEVGRNTEAFF.

The chain is built from TRBV19 and TRBJ1-2, with TRBD1 matching over 7 bases. Germline CDR1 is LNHDA and CDR2 is SQIVND (reference sequence). CDR3 length equals 15 residues. V shed 4 bases and J 0 bases; nucleotides not matched to a gene: 5. Here the CDR3 reads CASSKRDSSNYGYTF. The CDR3 DNA reads TGTGCCAGTAGTAAAAGGGACAGCTCTAACTATGGCTACACCTTC.

This clone has a single count. The rearrangement uses TRBV29-1 and TRBJ2-2; 12 bases are a match to TRBD2. The germline CDR1 and CDR2 sequences are SQVTM and ANQGSEA. CDR3 length: 17 residues. V was pared by 5 bases and J by 1 base, with 8 bases of the junction left unmatched. The CDR3 reads CSVWGLAGGVNTGELFF. For the CDR3, the DNA is TGCAGCGTTTGGGGGCTAGCGGGAGGGGTGAACACCGGGGAGCTGTTTTTT.